This paragraph reports one T cell receptor beta chain. The CDR3 is 16 residues long. The germline V gene has CDR1 SGHTA and CDR2 FQGNSA. V was clipped by 5 bases and J by 4 bases, with 17 bases between them. TCRdb keeps only in-frame clones here, not all; method: immunoSEQ multiplex PCR. The sample has fewer than 130,000 clones; 81% are singletons. This sample stems from a study of T cell responses to AZD1222 COVID-19 vaccine. V and J are TRBV7-2 and TRBJ1-4, with D unresolved. The input for sequencing was peripheral blood, taken on day 0 of AZD1222 vaccination. The source of this sequence is an adult in good health. In DNA form, the CDR3 reads TGTGCCAGCAGCCCGAGTCCGGATAGCTATAATGAAAAACTGTTTTTT. Its protein product is CASSPSPDSYNEKLFF.